A single sample gave rise to the 20 T cell receptor beta chains below, sequenced in a study of cytomegalovirus exposure and HLA in healthy donors. With 60 Vbeta and 13 Jbeta primers, the PCR was carried out. The assay was immunoSEQ multiplex PCR, and TCRdb's table has in-frame clones only and misses some. Seen in this sample are 90,000 to 100,000 clones; the ten most common clones hold under 4.5%. The sequenced sample was PBMCs. These receptors all come from a young woman in good health and CMV-seronegative.

The gene calls are TRBV5-1 and TRBJ2-5, with unresolved D. Trimming took 4 bases from V and 5 from J, leaving 9 bases between them. The germline gives CDR1 SGHRS, CDR2 YFSETQ. This CDR3 region has 12 residues. The CDR3 spells CASSHSRETQYF. The CDR3 bases are TGCGCCAGCAGCCACTCCAGGGAGACCCAGTACTTC.

The chain combines TRBV11-2 with TRBJ2-3; TRBD2 matches 10 bases. This CDR3 is built from 15 residues. Germline assignment: CDR1 SGHAT and CDR2 FQNNGV. Germline trimming cut 2 bases from V and 4 bases from J; bases unmatched to any gene: 3. CDR3 sequence reads: CASSLLAGDSDTQYF. As DNA, the CDR3 is TGTGCCAGCAGCTTACTAGCGGGAGACTCAGATACGCAGTATTTT.

The rearrangement uses TRBV28 and TRBJ2-1; TRBD2 matches at 8 bases. There are 16 residues in the CDR3. Germline CDR1 is MDHEN and CDR2 is SYDVKM. J gave up 8 bases and V 1 base, and 10 bases lay outside the gene matches. CDR3 loop: CASSLYQAGEFDEQFF. CDR3 DNA sequence: TGTGCCAGCAGTTTATACCAAGCGGGAGAGTTCGATGAGCAGTTCTTC. The entire variable domain, with the rest obtained from reference TRBV28 and TRBJ2-1, is as follows: DVKVTQSSRYLVKRTGEKVFLECVQDMDHENMFWYRQDPGLGLRLIYFSYDVKMKEKGDIPEGYSVSREKKERFSLILESASTNQTSMYLCASSLYQAGEFDEQFFGPGTRLTVL.

V is TRBV29-1 and J is TRBJ2-1; tentatively, D is TRBD2 (5 bases). The CDR3 has 15 amino acids. Trimming removed 0 bases at V and 6 bases at J, with 15 bases between. Germline V lookup: CDR1 SQVTM, CDR2 ANQGSEA. This chain's CDR3 is CSVEEDWGLGNEQFF. The CDR3 DNA reads as TGCAGCGTTGAAGAGGACTGGGGTCTGGGCAATGAGCAGTTCTTC.

The chain links TRBV27 to TRBJ2-7, with D perhaps TRBD2 (5 bases). V lost 1 base and J 7 bases, leaving 17 bases between the germline ends. CDR1 and CDR2 from the germline V gene are MNHEY and SMNVEV (reference sequence). The CDR3 runs to 15 residues. The CDR3 sequence: CASSLYTGRTWEQYF. The CDR3 coding sequence is TGTGCCAGCAGTTTATATACGGGAAGGACGTGGGAGCAGTACTTC.

The J gene is TRBJ2-2, the V gene TRBV11-3; D ambiguous. CDR3 size: 13 residues. Looked up from germline, CDR1 is SGHNT and CDR2 is YENEEA. Trimming shortened V by 5 bases and J by 2 bases, and 6 bases separated the two germline ends. The CDR3 here is CASSPRNTGELFF. DNA for the CDR3: TGTGCCAGCAGCCCGCGCAACACCGGGGAGCTGTTTTTT.

The chain links TRBV19 to TRBJ1-2; no firm D call. This CDR3 is built from 15 residues. Trimming took off 5 bases at V and 4 bases at J, with 17 bases between the two ends. Germline CDR1 LNHDA, CDR2 SQIVND (reference sequence). CDR3 in DNA: TGTGCCAGTAGTGAGGTTTTGGGAGTCGGCTATGGCTACACCTTC. It encodes CASSEVLGVGYGYTF.

J is TRBJ1-1 and V is TRBV6-1; 9 bases are a match to TRBD1. V gave up 3 bases and J gave up 4 bases; unmatched junction bases: 15. Germline lookup yields CDR1 MNHNS and CDR2 SASEGT. The CDR3 has 18 amino acids. CDR3 sequence (DNA): TGTGCCAGCAGTGAGAATCCAGGGACAGGGATTTATGCCACTGAAGCTTTCTTT. It yields the protein CASSENPGTGIYATEAFF.

This chain connects TRBV9 to TRBJ2-7; 7 bases are a match to TRBD1. Germline V gene data show CDR1 as SGDLS and CDR2 as YYNGEE. Trimming removed 3 bases from V and 3 bases from J; junction bases left unmatched: 6. There are 14 residues in the CDR3. For the CDR3, the DNA is TGTGCCAGCAGCGACACAGCAGGGGGCTACGAGCAGTACTTC. Its protein product is CASSDTAGGYEQYF.

The CDR3 DNA sequence: TGTGCCAGCAGTGAACCCCAGGCCATGAACACTGAAGCTTTCTTT. Its translation: CASSEPQAMNTEAFF. The chain couples TRBV25-1 to TRBJ1-1; no clear D gene. Trimming removed 2 bases at V and 0 bases at J, with 10 bases between. This CDR3 is built from 15 residues. The germline V gene encodes CDR1 MGHDK and CDR2 SYGVNS. The full variable domain, completed using reference TRBV25-1 and TRBJ1-1, is EADIYQTPRYLVIGTGKKITLECSQTMGHDKMYWYQQDPGMELHLIHYSYGVNSTEKGDLSSESTVSRIRTEHFPLTLESARPSHTSQYLCASSEPQAMNTEAFFGQGTRLTVV.

The V and J genes are TRBV2 and TRBJ2-3, with D maybe TRBD2 (5 bases). This CDR3 is 12 amino acids long. Between the trimmed V and J ends, which lost 3 bases and 6 bases, there was a span of 7 bases. From germline, CDR1 is SNHLY and CDR2 FYNNEI. Written as DNA, the CDR3 is TGTGCCAGCAGTGATCGGAGGGATACGCAGTATTTT. As protein: CASSDRRDTQYF.

The V and J genes are TRBV18 and TRBJ1-1; a weak D match, TRBD1 (5 bases). The CDR3 spans 14 residues. The ends were cut back, 4 bases at V and 5 bases at J, with 14 bases in the middle. CDR1 is KGHSH and CDR2 is LQKENI in the germline V gene. In nucleotides, the CDR3 is TGTGCCAGCTCACTCGGTAGGGCAGGGACTGAAGCTTTCTTT. Its protein product is CASSLGRAGTEAFF.

The rearrangement uses TRBV7-8 and TRBJ2-1, with D possibly matching TRBD2 (5 bases). The germline V gene has CDR1 SGHVS and CDR2 FQNEAQ. V lost 1 base and J 0 bases, leaving 10 bases between the germline ends. There are 16 residues in the CDR3. The CDR3 protein is CASSLVVGSSYNEQFF. In nucleotides, the CDR3 is TGTGCCAGCAGCTTAGTGGTGGGGAGCTCCTACAATGAGCAGTTCTTC.

The chain carries TRBV6-1 and TRBJ2-5; 10 bases match TRBD2. The CDR3 has 15 residues. Germline lookup yields CDR1 MNHNS and CDR2 SASEGT. Unmatched junction bases numbered 11, after V lost 2 bases and J lost 11 bases. Here the CDR3 DNA reads TGTGCCAGCAGTGAAACAGCGGGAGGGATAGTGGGGCAGTACTTC. Translated: CASSETAGGIVGQYF.

This rearrangement joins TRBV2 to TRBJ2-3; perhaps TRBD2 as D (6 bases). The CDR3 is made up of 14 amino acids. Trimming took off 7 bases at V and 2 bases at J, with 13 bases between the two ends. CDR1 SNHLY and CDR2 FYNNEI come from the germline V gene. Written as DNA, the CDR3 is TGTGCCAGCAAATCGGGACTTTACACAGATACGCAGTATTTT. Translated, it gives CASKSGLYTDTQYF. The full variable domain, completed using reference TRBV2 and TRBJ2-3, is EPEVTQTPSHQVTQMGQEVILRCVPISNHLYFYWYRQILGQKVEFLVSFYNNEISEKSEIFDDQFSVERPDGSNFTLKIRSTKLEDSAMYFCASKSGLYTDTQYFGPGTRLTVL.

The chain links TRBV19 to TRBJ2-7, with 7 positions matching TRBD1. Germline V CDR1 and CDR2: LNHDA, SQIVND (reference sequence). This CDR3 is built from 15 residues. The J segment lost 2 bases and the V segment lost 1 base, leaving 5 bases of the junction unmatched. CDR3 bases: TGTGCCAGTAGTATAGTAGGGGGCCGAGCCTACGAGCAGTACTTC. Amino acids: CASSIVGGRAYEQYF.

This chain connects TRBV7-9 to TRBJ1-4; unclear D gene. The CDR3 covers 13 residues. V lost 5 bases and J lost 5, with 9 bases in between. Looked up from germline, CDR1 is SEHNR and CDR2 is FQNEAQ (reference sequence). The CDR3 DNA follows: TGTGCCAGCAGCCCAACAGAAAATGAAAAACTGTTTTTT. It translates to CASSPTENEKLFF.

This chain connects TRBV28 to TRBJ1-5; TRBD1 might be the D (5 bases). V lost 1 base and J lost 9, with 13 bases in between. There are 14 residues in the CDR3. Germline loops: CDR1 MDHEN, CDR2 SYDVKM. This chain's CDR3 is CASSLSGAIRPQHF. Written as DNA, the CDR3 is TGTGCCAGCAGTTTATCTGGGGCGATTAGGCCCCAGCATTTT.

The chain combines TRBV5-4 with TRBJ1-2; D gene uncertain. The CDR3 spans 13 residues. The V gene's germline CDR1 is SGHNT and CDR2 YYREEE (reference sequence). Trimming left V 2 bases short and J 4 bases short, with 9 bases between. The chain's CDR3 is CASSFTAIYGYTF. As DNA, the CDR3 is TGTGCCAGCAGCTTTACAGCAATCTATGGCTACACCTTC.

The V gene is TRBV7-6, the J gene TRBJ1-2; 9 bases fit TRBD1. This CDR3 is built from 13 residues. Trimming cost V 5 bases and J 7 bases; bases outside gene matches: 5. CDR1 is SGHVS and CDR2 is FNYEAQ in the germline V gene. The CDR3, as DNA: TGTGCCAGCAGCCTCGGGACAGGGTCTGGCTACACCTTC. Translating it yields CASSLGTGSGYTF.